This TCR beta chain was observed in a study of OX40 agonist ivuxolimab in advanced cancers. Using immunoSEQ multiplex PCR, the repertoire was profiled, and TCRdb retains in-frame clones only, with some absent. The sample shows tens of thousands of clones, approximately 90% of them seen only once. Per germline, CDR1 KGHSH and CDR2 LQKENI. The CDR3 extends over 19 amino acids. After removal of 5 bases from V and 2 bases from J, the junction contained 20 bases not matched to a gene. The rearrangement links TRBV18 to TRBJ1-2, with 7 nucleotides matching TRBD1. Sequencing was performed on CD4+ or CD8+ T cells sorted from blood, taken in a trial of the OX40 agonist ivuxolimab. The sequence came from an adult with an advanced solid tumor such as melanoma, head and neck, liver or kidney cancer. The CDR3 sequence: CASSMALTGQRGTNYGYTF. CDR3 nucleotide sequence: TGTGCCAGCTCAATGGCCTTGACAGGGCAAAGGGGAACCAACTATGGCTACACCTTC.